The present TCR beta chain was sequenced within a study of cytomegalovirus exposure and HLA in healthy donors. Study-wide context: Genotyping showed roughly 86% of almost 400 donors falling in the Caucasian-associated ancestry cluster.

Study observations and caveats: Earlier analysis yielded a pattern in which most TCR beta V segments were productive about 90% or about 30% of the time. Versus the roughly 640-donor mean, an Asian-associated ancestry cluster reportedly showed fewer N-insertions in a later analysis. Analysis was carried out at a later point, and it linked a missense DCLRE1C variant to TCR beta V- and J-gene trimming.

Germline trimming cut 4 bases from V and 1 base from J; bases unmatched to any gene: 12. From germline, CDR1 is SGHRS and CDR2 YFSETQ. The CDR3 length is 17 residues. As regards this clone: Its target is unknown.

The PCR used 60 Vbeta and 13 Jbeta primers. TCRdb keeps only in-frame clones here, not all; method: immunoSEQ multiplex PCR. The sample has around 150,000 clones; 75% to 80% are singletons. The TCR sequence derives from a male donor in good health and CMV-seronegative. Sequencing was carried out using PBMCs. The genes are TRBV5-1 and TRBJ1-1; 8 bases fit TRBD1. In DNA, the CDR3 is TGCGCCAGCAGCGGAGAGGGGCCCAGGGGGCCGAACACTGAAGCTTTCTTT. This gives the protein CASSGEGPRGPNTEAFF.